The TCR beta chain described here comes from a study of cytomegalovirus exposure and HLA in healthy donors. PCR amplification relied on 60 Vbeta primers (plus 13 Jbeta primers). The table came from immunoSEQ multiplex PCR; TCRdb's copy has only in-frame clones and leaves some out. The sample has under 150,000 clones, over 65% seen once. The source material was PBMCs. This TCR derives from a middle-aged man in good health and CMV-seronegative.

For the CDR3, the DNA is TGTGCCAGCAGTGTTGTGGGAGGCCCTGGGTACGAGCAGTACTTC. Translating gives CASSVVGGPGYEQYF. The chain combines TRBV2 with TRBJ2-7; tentatively, D is TRBD2 (6 bases). The CDR3 loop spans 15 amino acids. Germline loops: CDR1 SNHLY, CDR2 FYNNEI. Between the trimmed V and J ends, which lost 4 bases and 4 bases, there was a span of 17 bases.